The next 10 T cell receptor beta chains were all read from a single sample in a study of blood T cell repertoires in COVID-19. TCRdb's table, derived via immunoSEQ multiplex PCR, lists solely in-frame clones and lacks some. The repertoire holds approximately 230,000 clones, around 86% seen once, with more than 1.5% in the top ten. Material for sequencing was PBMCs or T cells enriched from blood (not recorded which). These receptors were taken from a man aged 35 to 55 who had recovered from COVID-19.

The chain recombines TRBV7-2 with TRBJ2-1, with a possible D match to TRBD1 (6 bases). Germline V gene sequence: CDR1 SGHTA, CDR2 FQGNSA. CDR3 length: 14 amino acids. The germline V and J ends were trimmed by 0 bases and 4 bases, with 7 bases remaining between them. The CDR3 loop reads CASSLAGQYNEQFF. The CDR3 DNA is TGTGCCAGCAGCTTAGCGGGACAATACAATGAGCAGTTCTTC. The variable domain in full, with the rest retrieved from reference TRBV7-2 and TRBJ2-1, is GAGVSQSPSNKVTEKGKDVELRCDPISGHTALYWYRQSLGQGLEFLIYFQGNSAPDKSGLPSDRFSAERTGGSVSTLTIQRTQQEDSAVYLCASSLAGQYNEQFFGPGTRLTVL.

V and J are TRBV5-1 and TRBJ1-5, with 8 bases fitting TRBD1. After removal of 4 bases from V and 3 bases from J, the junction contained 3 bases not matched to a gene. Germline V lookup: CDR1 SGHRS, CDR2 YFSETQ. The CDR3 has 14 amino acids. DNA of the CDR3: TGCGCCAGCAGCCCGACAGGGGCCAATCAGCCCCAGCATTTT. It translates to CASSPTGANQPQHF.

The chain links TRBV5-5 to TRBJ1-5; tentatively, D is TRBD1 (5 bases). Trimming removed 4 bases from V and 4 bases from J, with 12 bases in between. Germline V gives CDR1 SGHKS, CDR2 YYEKEE (reference sequence). The CDR3 extends over 14 amino acids. The CDR3 nucleotides read TGTGCCAGCAGCGGAGGGGTTCAAAATCAGCCCCAGCATTTT. Amino acids: CASSGGVQNQPQHF.

The V call is TRBV2, the J call TRBJ1-2, with a tentative D call TRBD1 (5 bases). There are 13 residues in the CDR3. The ends were cut back, 10 bases at V and 8 bases at J, with 20 bases in the middle. Looked up from germline, CDR1 is SNHLY and CDR2 is FYNNEI. The CDR3 is CATATDRYRGYTF. CDR3 nucleotide sequence: TGTGCCACCGCCACCGACAGATACAGAGGCTACACCTTC.

In DNA, the CDR3 is TGTGCCAGCAGGGGGGGTAATAGAGTAAGACTGAACACTGAAGCTTTCTTT. Protein: CASRGGNRVRLNTEAFF. The chain uses TRBV6-4 and TRBJ1-1; tentative D call: TRBD1 (5 bases). Germline assignment: CDR1 MRHNA and CDR2 SNTAGT. The CDR3 loop spans 17 amino acids. Trimming pared 6 bases from V and 0 bases from J, leaving 20 bases between.

Concerning this clone: Additional DNA sequences in this sample encode the identical CDR3. V gene TRBV28 combines with J gene TRBJ1-2; D not resolved. Germline CDR1 is MDHEN and CDR2 is SYDVKM. The CDR3 spans 12 residues. V was trimmed by 3 bases and J by 2 bases, leaving 4 bases between them. The CDR3 region has the DNA TGTGCCAGCAGTTTCCCGAACTATGGCTACACCTTC. This codes for CASSFPNYGYTF.

The V and J genes are TRBV10-3 and TRBJ2-5, with 10 bases lining up with TRBD2. This CDR3 comprises 18 residues. CDR1 is ENHRY, CDR2 SYGVKD, per germline. The trim removed 2 bases at V and 4 bases at J, leaving 13 bases unmatched. In DNA form, the CDR3 reads TGTGCCATCAGTGAGGGGAGCGGGGGGGCCGGGTTGACAGAGACCCAGTACTTC. Amino acids: CAISEGSGGAGLTETQYF.

This chain uses TRBV7-2 with TRBJ2-2; 7 bases are shared with TRBD1. The V segment lost 5 bases and the J segment 9 bases; nucleotides outside the gene matches: 18. The germline gives CDR1 SGHTA, CDR2 FQGNSA. The CDR3 length is 17 residues. CDR3 DNA: TGTGCCAGCAGCGTGATTTCCGGGACAGTCATACCAAGGGAGCTGTTTTTT. It translates to CASSVISGTVIPRELFF.

The chain carries TRBV2 and TRBJ1-2; tentative D call: TRBD1 (5 bases). The CDR3 spans 14 residues. Germline assignment: CDR1 SNHLY and CDR2 FYNNEI. Trimming stripped 3 bases from V and 0 bases from J, with 8 bases between. Here the CDR3 DNA reads TGTGCCAGCAGTGACAGGGCGGCTAACTATGGCTACACCTTC. Translation: CASSDRAANYGYTF.

The chain combines TRBV19 with TRBJ2-3; maybe TRBD2 (6 bases). The germline gives CDR1 LNHDA, CDR2 SQIVND (reference sequence). The CDR3 is made up of 14 amino acids. The V and J ends lost 10 bases and 4 bases respectively, with 18 bases between them. The chain's CDR3 is CANPWGGIADTQYF. DNA for the CDR3: TGTGCCAACCCATGGGGAGGAATCGCAGATACGCAGTATTTT.